The source of this T cell receptor (beta chain) is a study of cytomegalovirus exposure and HLA in healthy donors. Study background: Genotyping of 400 or so donors showed that roughly 83% belonged to the Caucasian-associated ancestry cluster. Study outcomes and limitations: Associated with HLA alleles at 0.05 false discovery rate in a later analysis were some 18,000 TCR beta sequences.

This PCR relied on a set of 60 Vbeta primers and 13 Jbeta primers. In the original analysis: As a later analysis found, there were tens of millions of unique TCR beta chains, of which roughly 11 million were shared. Here immunoSEQ multiplex PCR was the method, and the copy in TCRdb shows in-frame clones only, minus some. V and J calls and clone size are given by that table; D and trimming were obtained from the DNA. The repertoire has fewer than 55,000 clones, 72% of them found once; the top ten carry around 21%. Concerning this clone itself: Its antigen is still unknown. One end of the junction does not line up with germline, which may come from a read error.

CDR3 length: 15 amino acids. The germline V gene encodes CDR1 MRHNA and CDR2 SNTAGT. This TCR was recovered from a woman in her forties or fifties in good health and CMV-seropositive. Sample: PBMCs. The rearrangement links TRBV6-4 to TRBJ2-1, with TRBD1 identical over 8 bases. The CDR3 DNA follows: TGTGCCAGCAGCCCATCAGGGGGCTCCAACAATGAGCAGTTCTTC. This sequence encodes CASSPSGGSNNEQFF.